This paragraph reports one T cell receptor (beta chain). This clone was detected a few times. Its antigen is not yet known. No clone much larger than this one lies a single base away; base qualities are absent. Measured from the cysteine to the phenylalanine, the CDR3 is 14 residues long. Only CDR3 DNA is held: 42 bases, read in frame from base 1. At the junction V is shortened by 2 bases and J by 11 bases, with 18 bases in between. CDR1 and CDR2, per the germline V gene, are MRHNA and SNTAGT. The data were obtained in a study of beta chain features in type 1 diabetes (dated by TCRdb to the late 2010s). With regard to the full study: No differences in mean age, gender distribution, total cell number or subset yield were found between patients and healthy donors. A total of around 110,000,000 sorted cells were examined across all samples, and a strong correlation was observed between cell number per subset and RNA yield. In the study, TCRB repertoires of sorted circulating CD4+ T cell subsets from recently diagnosed type 1 diabetes patients were compared with those of matched healthy donors. Regulatory and stem cell-like memory subsets were isolated from only 8 patients and about eight healthy donors, whereas naive and central memory subsets came from all 30 or so donors.

Each donor gave one peripheral blood draw, roughly 110 mL on average, collected into heparinised tubes. A BD FACSAria II and a panel including CD45RO, CCR7, CD25, CD127, CD95 and CD27 were used to sort naive, central memory, regulatory and stem cell-like memory CD4+ T cells. Purity was above 95% for every sorted population. Right away, PBMCs were isolated by Lymphoprep density gradient centrifugation and were stained directly, with no culture step. To minimize batch effects, samples were stained and sorted in pairs, one healthy donor with one patient per experiment. The entire isolated RNA was reverse transcribed using the High Capacity cDNA Reverse Transcription Kit, and thus expressed TCRB transcripts were sequenced. Deep immunoSEQ sequencing was applied to naive, central memory and regulatory T cell samples, giving an average of around 4 million total reads per sample. Sorted cells were lysed in RLT buffer, and RNA was extracted using DNase-treated RNeasy Micro or Mini kits according to cell number. To prevent cross-contamination, each cell subset was processed individually, whereas patient and healthy donor samples were processed jointly. The immunoSEQ multiplex PCR was used to amplify TCRB sequences from cDNA, generating 87-bp fragments that spanned the CDR3 region. Sequencing of the amplicons was performed on the Illumina HiSeq platform. From the authors' description of their analysis: PCR bias was computationally corrected using synthetic template baselines, reads within Hamming distance 2 were collapsed, and singletons that could not be merged were discarded. Reads were aligned against IMGT so that V, D and J genes, CDR3 length and insertions or deletions at six rearrangement sites could be assigned. Clonotype counts were normalized to sorted cell number within each subset before computing true diversity and Gini coefficients with the tcR R package. The overlap coefficient, calculated on TCRB nucleotide sequences, was used to measure repertoire sharing. As a proxy for the pre-selection repertoire, out-of-frame TCRB sequences from naive cells were analyzed. TCRdb retrieved this table from immuneACCESS and kept in-frame rearrangements only. Not all clones are present; in checked studies, unresolved V genes account for under half, and no reason is known for the remainder. V and J calls and clone size follow that table, whereas D and trimming were derived from the DNA. The sample data list over 700,000 clones, and about 17% of these were observed just once. The top ten clones comprise about 0.025% of the sample.

Points the paper makes about the study in general: Naive, central memory and regulatory TCRB repertoires appeared to be more alike among patients than among healthy donors. Because the HLA sub-analyses included only small numbers of individuals, any influence of HLA type on TCRB rearrangement was left unresolved. Shorter templates might be favored by PCR, yet because patient and control samples were amplified and corrected together, any such skew would affect both groups equally. In all four CD4+ subsets, TCRB CDR3 length was moderately but significantly shorter in type 1 diabetes patients. At VDJ recombination sites, patients with type 1 diabetes made fewer insertions and deleted more nucleotides, a pattern implying thymic rearrangement abnormalities. Sequencing cDNA rather than genomic DNA could over-represent highly expressing activated cells, although activation and CD3 levels did not differ between groups.

The sequence was collected from a woman aged 18-35 years in good health. This chain joins TRBV6-4 to TRBJ1-1, with a tentative D gene TRBD1 over 5 matching bases. The sequenced sample consisted of naive CD4+ T cells from blood. The cell subset or site label on this specimen signifies: true naive CD4+ T cells. Read as DNA, the sequence is TGTGCCAGCAGTGACAGCGGTCCGACAGAATCGGCTTTCTTT. This yields the protein CASSDSGPTESAFF.